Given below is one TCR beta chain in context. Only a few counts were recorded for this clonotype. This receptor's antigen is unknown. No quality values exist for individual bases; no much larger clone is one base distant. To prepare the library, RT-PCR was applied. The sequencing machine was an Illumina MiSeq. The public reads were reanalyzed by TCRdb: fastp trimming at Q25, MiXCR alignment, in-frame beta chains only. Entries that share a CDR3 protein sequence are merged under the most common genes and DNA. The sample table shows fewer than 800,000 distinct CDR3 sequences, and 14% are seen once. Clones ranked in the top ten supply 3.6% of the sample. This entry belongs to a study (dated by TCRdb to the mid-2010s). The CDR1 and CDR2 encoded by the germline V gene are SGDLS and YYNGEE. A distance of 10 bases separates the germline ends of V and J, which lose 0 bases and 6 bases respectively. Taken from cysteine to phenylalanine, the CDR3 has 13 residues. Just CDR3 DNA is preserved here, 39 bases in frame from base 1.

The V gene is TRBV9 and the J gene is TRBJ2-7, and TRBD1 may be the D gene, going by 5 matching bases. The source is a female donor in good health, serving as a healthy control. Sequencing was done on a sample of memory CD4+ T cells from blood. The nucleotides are TGTGCCAGCAGCGTAGCAGGACAAGGCGAGCAGTACTTC. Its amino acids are CASSVAGQGEQYF.